The clone carrying this T cell receptor (beta chain) was counted only a few times. Enrollment excluded any patients with other autoimmune diseases, uncontrolled infections, pregnancy or lactation. Diagnoses were established from clinical symptoms, serum thyroxine, TRAb, thyroid ultrasound and orbital computed tomography. The CDR3 contains 15 residues. Deletions cut 1 base from V and 5 bases from J, with 14 bases between. Germline CDR1 is DFQATT and CDR2 is SNEGSKA (reference sequence). RNA transcripts were the source from which TCR beta CDR3 regions were amplified. First-round RT-PCR with HTBI primers preceded a second-round multiplex PCR. TCRdb ran MiXCR on the multiplex PCR reads and lists one entry per CDR3 protein. Of about 740,000 distinct CDR3 sequences in the sample, 35% to 50% were seen once. The data are from a study of Graves' ophthalmopathy and Graves' hyperthyroidism.

The clonotype comes from an adult man with Graves' ophthalmopathy. This chain connects TRBV20-1 to TRBJ1-4; a weak D match, TRBD1 (5 bases). Sequences were obtained from peripheral blood. The CDR3 region has the DNA TGCAGTGCTAGAGTCTCCCGGGACGTAAATGAAAAACTGTTTTTT. Encoded protein: CSARVSRDVNEKLFF.